The present entry profiles one TCR beta chain with its context. Its antigen is as yet unknown. The germline gives CDR1 LNHDA, CDR2 SQIVND (reference sequence). The trim removed 6 bases at V and 5 bases at J, leaving 7 bases unmatched. This CDR3 is 13 amino acids long. The data were taken from a study of shared clonotypes between healthy human individuals. The overall study: Researchers assigned three CD4 naive, three CD4 memory, two CD8 naive and one CD8 memory plate to each donor. Broader study findings: What naive subsets generally showed was a larger estimated richness than memory subsets showed. Generation probabilities of non-shared clonotypes were lower (relative to those shared by all four donors).

Splitting of CD4+ cells produced CD45RA+ naive and CD45RA-negative memory subsets. Sequenced by immunoSEQ multiplex PCR; TCRdb stores in-frame clones only, minus some. The repertoire holds about 2.4 million clones, with roughly 93% as singletons. This clonotype originated in a man between 18 and 29 years old in good health. Some clones in this sample may be carry-over from other donors' samples. Sequenced: naive CD4+ T cells from PBMCs. Described subset: CD45RA+ positively selected. The gene calls are TRBV19 and TRBJ2-7; TRBD1 agrees at 7 bases. The CDR3 DNA follows: TGTGCCAGTAGAGGGGGCTTTAACGACGAGCAGTACTTC. It is translated as CASRGGFNDEQYF.